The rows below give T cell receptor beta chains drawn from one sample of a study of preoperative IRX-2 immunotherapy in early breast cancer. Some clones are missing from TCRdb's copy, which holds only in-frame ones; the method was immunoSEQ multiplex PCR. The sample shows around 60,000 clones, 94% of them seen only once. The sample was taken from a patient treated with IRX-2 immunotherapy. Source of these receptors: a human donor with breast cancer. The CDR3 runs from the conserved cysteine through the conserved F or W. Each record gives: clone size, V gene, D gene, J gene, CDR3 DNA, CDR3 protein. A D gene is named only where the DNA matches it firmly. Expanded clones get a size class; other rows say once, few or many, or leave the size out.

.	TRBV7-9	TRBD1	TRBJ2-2	TGTGCCAGCAGTAGGGGGCTGGACACCGGGGAGCTGTTTTTT	CASSRGLDTGELFF
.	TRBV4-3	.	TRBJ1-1	TGCGCCAGCAGCCAAGAATATAGGTTTCATGAAGCTTTCTTT	CASSQEYRFHEAFF
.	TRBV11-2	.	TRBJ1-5	TGTGCCAGCAGCCCAGGGGCAGGGCGGGCCTTTTTTTTT	CASSPGAGRAFFF
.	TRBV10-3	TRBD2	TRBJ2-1	TGTGCCATCAGCTATGGACTAGCGGGAGGGCGGGGCGATGAGCAGTTCTTC	CAISYGLAGGRGDEQFF
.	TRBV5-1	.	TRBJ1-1	TGCGCCAGCAGCGCCAATAAACGGGGCACAAGGCGGGACACTGAAGCTTTCTTT	CASSANKRGTRRDTEAFF
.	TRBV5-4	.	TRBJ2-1	TGTGCCAGCAGCTTGAGACAGGGAGGGTACAATGAGCAGTTCTTC	CASSLRQGGYNEQFF
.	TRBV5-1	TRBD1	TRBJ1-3	TGCGCCAGCAGCCGGGACAGCTCTGGAAACACCATATATTTT	CASSRDSSGNTIYF
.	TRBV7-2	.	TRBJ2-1	TGTGCCAGCAGCCCGGGTGGCTGGGAGCAGTTCTTC	CASSPGGWEQFF
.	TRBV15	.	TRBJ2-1	TGTGCCACCAGCAGAGATCAGGCCATACACAATGAGCAGTTCTTC	CATSRDQAIHNEQFF
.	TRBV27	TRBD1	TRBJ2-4	TGTGCCAGCAGTCCACTCCCCTGGGACAGTTTAGCCAAAAACATTCAGTACTTC	CASSPLPWDSLAKNIQYF
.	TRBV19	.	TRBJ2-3	TGTGCCAGTAGTATAACGGGAGTCGCAGATACGCAGTATTTT	CASSITGVADTQYF
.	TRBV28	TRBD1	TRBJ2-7	TGTGCCAGCAGTACCCCGGGACAGGACGCTTACGAGCAGTACTTC	CASSTPGQDAYEQYF
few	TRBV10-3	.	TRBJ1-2	TGTGCCATCAGTGAGTATGCTAACTATGGCTACACCTTC	CAISEYANYGYTF
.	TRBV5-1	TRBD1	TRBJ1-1	TGCGCCAGCAGCTTGCCAACGACAGGGACTGAAGCTTTCTTT	CASSLPTTGTEAFF
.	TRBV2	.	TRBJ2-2	TGTGCCAGCATACCACCGAACACCGGGGAGCTGTTTTTT	CASIPPNTGELFF
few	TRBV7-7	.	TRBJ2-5	TGTGCCAGCAGCTTAGAGACGGGACCTCAAGAGACCCAGTACTTC	CASSLETGPQETQYF
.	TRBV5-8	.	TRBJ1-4	TGTGCCAGCAGCTTGGTTACGGCGGGGATTGAGTTTTTT	CASSLVTAGIEFF
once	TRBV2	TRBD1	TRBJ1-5	TGTGCCAGCAGGGGCGGGACAGACAACAATCAGCCCCAGCATTTT	CASRGGTDNNQPQHF
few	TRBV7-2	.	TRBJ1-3	TGTGCCAGCAGCTTTCGGGAGGCTGGAAACACCATATATTTT	CASSFREAGNTIYF
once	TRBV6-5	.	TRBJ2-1	TGTGCCAGCAGTACACGCGGGCAGTACAATGAGCAGTTCTTC	CASSTRGQYNEQFF
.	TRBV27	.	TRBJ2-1	TGTGCCACCAGTACACTCGACTCATCCGGTGAGCAGTTCTTC	CATSTLDSSGEQFF
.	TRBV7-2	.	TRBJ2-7	TGTGCCAGCAGCTTCCGGGGCTCCTACGAGCAGTACTTC	CASSFRGSYEQYF
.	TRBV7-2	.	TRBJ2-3	TGTGCCAGCAGCTCCGGACAGATTAGCACAGATACGCAGTATTTT	CASSSGQISTDTQYF
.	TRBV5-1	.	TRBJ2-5	TGCGCCAGCCGGTCCCCTGTCGCAGAGACCCAGTACTTC	CASRSPVAETQYF
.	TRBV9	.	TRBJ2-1	TGTGCCAGCAGCGTTACGGGGGCAGGGATCTACAATGAGCAGTTCTTC	CASSVTGAGIYNEQFF
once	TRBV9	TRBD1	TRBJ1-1	TGTGCCAGCAGCCCACGGACAGGGCGGACTGAAGCTTTCTTT	CASSPRTGRTEAFF
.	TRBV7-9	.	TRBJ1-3	TGTGCCAGCAGCCAAACAGGGTCTGGAAACACCATATATTTT	CASSQTGSGNTIYF
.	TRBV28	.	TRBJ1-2	TGTGCCAGCAGTACGCCTGGGGGCAGTTTAAGCTACACCTTC	CASSTPGGSLSYTF
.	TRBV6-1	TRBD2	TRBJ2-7	TGTGCCAGCAGTGAGTGGGGCGGGACTATTTTCTACGAGCAGTACTTC	CASSEWGGTIFYEQYF
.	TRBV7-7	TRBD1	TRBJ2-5	TGTGCCAGCAGCTTTGGTAGCAGGGGGCACGAGACCCAGTACTTC	CASSFGSRGHETQYF
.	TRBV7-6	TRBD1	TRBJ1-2	TGTGCCAGCAGCTTAGGGGACAGGGCCTATGGCTACACCTTC	CASSLGDRAYGYTF
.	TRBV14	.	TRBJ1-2	TGTGCCAGCAGCCCTTACCTAGGGGGGGCAATTGGAGGCTACACCTTC	CASSPYLGGAIGGYTF
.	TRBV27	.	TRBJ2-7	TGTGCCAGCAGTTTATATGGGGAGCAGTACTTC	CASSLYGEQYF
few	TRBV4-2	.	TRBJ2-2	TGTGCCAGCAGCCAAGGGGTCGCGGGGAACAACGCGAACACCGGGGAGCTGTTTTTT	CASSQGVAGNNANTGELFF
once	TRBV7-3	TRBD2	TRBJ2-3	TGTGCCAGCAGTCCTTTGGAGCGGGGGGCCACAGATACGCAGTATTTT	CASSPLERGATDTQYF
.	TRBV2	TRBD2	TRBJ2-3	TGTGCCAGTGCTAGCGGGAGCGTCGCAGATACGCAGTATTTT	CASASGSVADTQYF
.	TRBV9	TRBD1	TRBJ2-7	TGTGCCAGCAGCGTGGGACAGGGGGCCTACGAGCAGTACTTC	CASSVGQGAYEQYF
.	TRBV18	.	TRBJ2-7	TGTGCCAGCTCCCCCGGGTACGAGCAGTACTTC	CASSPGYEQYF
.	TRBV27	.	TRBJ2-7	TGTGCCAGCAGTTTATCGAGACAAGGTTGGGACGAGCAGTACTTC	CASSLSRQGWDEQYF
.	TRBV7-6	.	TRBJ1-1	TGTGCCAGCAGACTAGCGGGGGGGAACACTGAAGCTTTCTTT	CASRLAGGNTEAFF
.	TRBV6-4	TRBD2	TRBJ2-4	TGTGCCAGCAGTAACCGGGAGGGCCCAAACATTCAGTACTTC	CASSNREGPNIQYF
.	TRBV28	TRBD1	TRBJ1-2	TGTGCCAGCAGTTTAGCCGGGACAGGGCATGAAGTGTATGGCTACACCTTC	CASSLAGTGHEVYGYTF
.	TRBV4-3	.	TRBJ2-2	TGCGCCAGCAGCCAAACTAGGGGCAGGGGAACCGGGGAGCTGTTTTTT	CASSQTRGRGTGELFF
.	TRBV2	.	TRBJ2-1	TGTGCCAGCAGTGAGGAAGGGTTCTTC	CASSEEGFF
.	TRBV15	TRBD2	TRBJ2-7	TGTGCCACCAGCAGACGTAGCGGGGCCTACGAGCAGTACTTC	CATSRRSGAYEQYF
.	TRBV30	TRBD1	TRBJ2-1	TGTGCCTTTACGGGACAGACAGGTCTAATGTATGGTCTTGAGCAGTTCTTC	CAFTGQTGLMYGLEQFF
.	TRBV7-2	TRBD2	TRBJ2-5	TGTGCCAGCAGCTTAGCGCCTGCGGGGGGGCGAGAGACCCAGTACTTC	CASSLAPAGGRETQYF
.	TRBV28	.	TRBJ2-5	TGTGCCAGCAGCGAAGGCGACAGGATGCAAGAGACCCAGTACTTC	CASSEGDRMQETQYF
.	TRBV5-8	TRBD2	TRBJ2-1	TGTGCCACCGAACACGGCCGGGAGGTTGAGCAGTTCTTC	CATEHGREVEQFF
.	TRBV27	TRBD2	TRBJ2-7	TGTGCCAGCAGTTTCCTAGCGGGTTCCTACGAGCAGTACTTC	CASSFLAGSYEQYF
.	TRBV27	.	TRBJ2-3	TGTGCCAGCAGTTTCCTCCCCACAGATACGCAGTATTTT	CASSFLPTDTQYF
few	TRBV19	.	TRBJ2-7	TGTGCCAGTAGTATAGAGGCGGGGCCCTACGAGCAGTACTTC	CASSIEAGPYEQYF
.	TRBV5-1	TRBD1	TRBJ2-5	TGCGCCAGCAGCCCCCAGACAGGGGCCCAAGAGACCCAGTACTTC	CASSPQTGAQETQYF
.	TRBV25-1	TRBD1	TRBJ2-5	TGTGCCAGCAGTGACCCGGGACAGGGTGAGACCCAGTACTTC	CASSDPGQGETQYF
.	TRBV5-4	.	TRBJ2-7	TGTGCCAGCAGCCATAATACTGAAGGGGGGAGGCAGTACTTC	CASSHNTEGGRQYF
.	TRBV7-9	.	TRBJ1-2	TGTGCCAGCAGCATCCCGGGGGCGAACCTCGGCTACACCTTC	CASSIPGANLGYTF
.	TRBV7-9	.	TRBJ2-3	TGTGCCAGCAGCCCTCTCCCAGCAGGAATCACAGATACGCAGTATTTT	CASSPLPAGITDTQYF
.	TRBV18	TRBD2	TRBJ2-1	TGTGCCAGCTCACCTACGAGCGGGAGGCTTGCAGATGAGCAGTTCTTC	CASSPTSGRLADEQFF
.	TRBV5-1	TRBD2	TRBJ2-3	TGCGCCAGCAGCTTGGCAGCGGGGGGCATATCTGGCACAGATACGCAGTATTTT	CASSLAAGGISGTDTQYF